A selection of T cell receptor beta chains follows, all from one sample in a study of OX40 agonist ivuxolimab in advanced cancers. Sequenced by immunoSEQ multiplex PCR; TCRdb stores in-frame clones only, minus some. There are some 71,000 clones in the sample; about 89% occur only once, and just over 14% lies in the top ten. The sequencing here drew on CD4+ or CD8+ T cells sorted from blood, taken in a trial of the OX40 agonist ivuxolimab. These receptor sequences come from an adult with an advanced solid tumor such as melanoma, head and neck, liver or kidney cancer. The CDR3 runs from the conserved cysteine through the conserved F or W. The D gene is left open where the match is weak. Only part of the rows carry a size: once, few, many, or a class if the clone is expanded.

CDR3 protein: CASSLTSRNTGELFF; CDR3 DNA: TGTGCCAGCAGCTTAACGTCCCGGAACACCGGGGAGCTGTTTTTT; V gene: TRBV7-3; clone size: .; J gene: TRBJ2-2; D gene: .
CDR3 protein: CASSSGGSYSNQPQHF; CDR3 DNA: TGTGCCAGCAGCTCAGGGGGCAGTTATAGCAATCAGCCCCAGCATTTT; V gene: TRBV9; clone size: .; J gene: TRBJ1-5; D gene: TRBD1
CDR3 protein: CASSLGTSGDPGGEQFF; CDR3 DNA: TGTGCCAGCAGTTTAGGGACTAGCGGGGACCCGGGGGGTGAGCAGTTCTTC; V gene: TRBV28; clone size: .; J gene: TRBJ2-1; D gene: TRBD2
CDR3 protein: CASSISPGHNQPQHF; CDR3 DNA: TGTGCCAGTAGTATATCGCCAGGGCACAATCAGCCCCAGCATTTT; V gene: TRBV19; clone size: .; J gene: TRBJ1-5; D gene: .
CDR3 protein: CASSLPGQASYEQYF; CDR3 DNA: TGTGCCAGCAGCCTACCGGGACAGGCCTCCTACGAGCAGTACTTC; V gene: TRBV4-2; clone size: .; J gene: TRBJ2-7; D gene: TRBD1
CDR3 protein: CASSPSINEKLFF; CDR3 DNA: TGTGCCAGCAGCCCCTCGATTAATGAAAAACTGTTTTTT; V gene: TRBV4-2; clone size: once; J gene: TRBJ1-4; D gene: .
CDR3 protein: CASTGPFASTDTQYF; CDR3 DNA: TGTGCCAGCACTGGTCCATTTGCTAGCACAGATACGCAGTATTTT; V gene: TRBV7-9; clone size: .; J gene: TRBJ2-3; D gene: .
CDR3 protein: CASSRGTPYYEQYF; CDR3 DNA: TGTGCCAGCAGTCGAGGGACCCCATACTACGAGCAGTACTTC; V gene: TRBV28; clone size: .; J gene: TRBJ2-7; D gene: .
CDR3 protein: CASSQDGGSRYNEQFF; CDR3 DNA: TGCGCCAGCAGCCAAGATGGCGGGAGCAGGTACAATGAGCAGTTCTTC; V gene: TRBV4-3; clone size: .; J gene: TRBJ2-1; D gene: TRBD2
CDR3 protein: CASSLSRGWAPEAFF; CDR3 DNA: TGTGCCAGCAGTTTAAGCAGGGGCTGGGCCCCGGAAGCTTTCTTT; V gene: TRBV28; clone size: .; J gene: TRBJ1-1; D gene: .
CDR3 protein: CASSYDSGVGEQYF; CDR3 DNA: TGTGCCAGCAGTTACGATAGCGGGGTAGGCGAGCAGTACTTC; V gene: TRBV6-5; clone size: medium-sized; J gene: TRBJ2-7; D gene: TRBD2
CDR3 protein: CASSHDRGPQETQYF; CDR3 DNA: TGTGCCAGCAGCCACGACAGGGGTCCGCAAGAGACCCAGTACTTC; V gene: TRBV4-2; clone size: .; J gene: TRBJ2-5; D gene: TRBD1
CDR3 protein: CASSPGGVFRVTEAFF; CDR3 DNA: TGTGCCAGCAGCCCCGGGGGCGTCTTTCGAGTCACTGAAGCTTTCTTT; V gene: TRBV27; clone size: .; J gene: TRBJ1-1; D gene: .
CDR3 protein: CASSRQAEELFF; CDR3 DNA: TGTGCCAGTAGTCGACAGGCTGAGGAACTGTTTTTT; V gene: TRBV19; clone size: .; J gene: TRBJ1-4; D gene: .
CDR3 protein: CASSLGLAVRDEQYF; CDR3 DNA: TGTGCCAGCAGCCTCGGACTAGCGGTTAGAGACGAGCAGTACTTC; V gene: TRBV5-6; clone size: .; J gene: TRBJ2-7; D gene: TRBD2
CDR3 protein: CAGSGGTETQYF; CDR3 DNA: TGTGCCGGCTCAGGGGGAACAGAGACCCAGTACTTC; V gene: TRBV6-1; clone size: .; J gene: TRBJ2-5; D gene: TRBD1
CDR3 protein: CAWSGDYNEQFF; CDR3 DNA: TGTGCCTGGAGCGGGGATTACAATGAGCAGTTCTTC; V gene: TRBV30; clone size: .; J gene: TRBJ2-1; D gene: .
CDR3 protein: CASTIGGGSPYNEQFF; CDR3 DNA: TGTGCCAGCACCATAGGGGGAGGGAGCCCCTACAATGAGCAGTTCTTC; V gene: TRBV13; clone size: .; J gene: TRBJ2-1; D gene: .
CDR3 protein: CASSAGFSYEQYF; CDR3 DNA: TGCGCCAGCAGCGCAGGGTTCTCCTACGAGCAGTACTTC; V gene: TRBV28; clone size: .; J gene: TRBJ2-7; D gene: .
CDR3 protein: CASSSEGFSGTGELFF; CDR3 DNA: TGTGCCAGCAGCTCCGAGGGGTTTTCCGGTACCGGGGAGCTGTTTTTT; V gene: TRBV11-3; clone size: .; J gene: TRBJ2-2; D gene: .
CDR3 protein: CASSLEVGNTEAFF; CDR3 DNA: TGTGCCAGCAGCCTTGAGGTCGGGAACACTGAAGCTTTCTTT; V gene: TRBV7-9; clone size: .; J gene: TRBJ1-1; D gene: .
CDR3 protein: CASRAINSPLHF; CDR3 DNA: TGTGCCAGCAGAGCCATTAATTCACCCCTCCACTTT; V gene: TRBV11-2; clone size: .; J gene: TRBJ1-6; D gene: .
CDR3 protein: CASAGQKNEKLFF; CDR3 DNA: TGTGCCAGCGCGGGACAGAAGAATGAAAAACTGTTTTTT; V gene: TRBV6-5; clone size: .; J gene: TRBJ1-4; D gene: TRBD1
CDR3 protein: CASSSSPDSSYEQYF; CDR3 DNA: TGTGCCAGCAGTTCCTCACCGGACAGCTCCTACGAGCAGTACTTC; V gene: TRBV6-5; clone size: .; J gene: TRBJ2-7; D gene: .
CDR3 protein: CASSSLGTPAGAFF; CDR3 DNA: TGTGCCAGCAGCTCCCTGGGGACTCCAGCGGGAGCTTTCTTT; V gene: TRBV5-6; clone size: .; J gene: TRBJ1-1; D gene: .
CDR3 protein: CASSQELAGVYYEQYF; CDR3 DNA: TGCGCCAGCAGCCAAGAACTAGCGGGAGTTTACTACGAGCAGTACTTC; V gene: TRBV4-3; clone size: once; J gene: TRBJ2-7; D gene: TRBD2
CDR3 protein: CAISESTGLTEAFF; CDR3 DNA: TGTGCCATCAGTGAGTCTACAGGGCTCACTGAAGCTTTCTTT; V gene: TRBV10-3; clone size: .; J gene: TRBJ1-1; D gene: .
CDR3 protein: CASSHESYNEQFF; CDR3 DNA: TGCGCCAGCAGCCACGAGTCTTACAATGAGCAGTTCTTC; V gene: TRBV4-3; clone size: .; J gene: TRBJ2-1; D gene: .
CDR3 protein: CASSSGLAGVDTGELFF; CDR3 DNA: TGTGCCAGCAGCTCGGGACTAGCGGGAGTCGACACCGGGGAGCTGTTTTTT; V gene: TRBV7-2; clone size: .; J gene: TRBJ2-2; D gene: TRBD2
CDR3 protein: CASSELAGGTQYF; CDR3 DNA: TGTGCCAGCAGTGAACTCGCGGGCGGTACGCAGTATTTT; V gene: TRBV6-4; clone size: .; J gene: TRBJ2-3; D gene: .
CDR3 protein: CASSFQGSYYGYTF; CDR3 DNA: TGTGCCAGCAGTTTTCAGGGGTCCTACTATGGCTACACCTTC; V gene: TRBV28; clone size: .; J gene: TRBJ1-2; D gene: .
CDR3 protein: CASSAQGMNTEAFF; CDR3 DNA: TGTGCCAGCAGTGCACAGGGGATGAACACTGAAGCTTTCTTT; V gene: TRBV27; clone size: once; J gene: TRBJ1-1; D gene: TRBD1
CDR3 protein: CASSLELWMNTEAFF; CDR3 DNA: TGTGCCAGCAGCTTAGAGCTGTGGATGAACACTGAAGCTTTCTTT; V gene: TRBV7-2; clone size: .; J gene: TRBJ1-1; D gene: .
CDR3 protein: CASSRPLMSGQLQETQYF; CDR3 DNA: TGTGCCAGCTCACGTCCACTTATGTCGGGACAGCTACAAGAGACCCAGTACTTC; V gene: TRBV18; clone size: few; J gene: TRBJ2-5; D gene: TRBD1
CDR3 protein: CASSQGRQSEQYF; CDR3 DNA: TGCGCCAGCAGCCAAGGGCGGCAATCGGAGCAGTACTTC; V gene: TRBV4-3; clone size: .; J gene: TRBJ2-7; D gene: .
CDR3 protein: CASSFPAPQEQYF; CDR3 DNA: TGTGCCAGCAGTTTTCCAGCGCCACAGGAGCAGTACTTC; V gene: TRBV28; clone size: .; J gene: TRBJ2-7; D gene: .
CDR3 protein: CASSPVEGEQFF; CDR3 DNA: TGTGCCAGCAGTCCCGTTGAGGGTGAGCAGTTCTTC; V gene: TRBV28; clone size: .; J gene: TRBJ2-1; D gene: .
CDR3 protein: CASSFASYGYTF; CDR3 DNA: TGTGCCAGCAGCTTCGCAAGCTATGGCTACACCTTC; V gene: TRBV5-8; clone size: .; J gene: TRBJ1-2; D gene: .
CDR3 protein: CASSLSVAGAFSGYNEQFF; CDR3 DNA: TGTGCCAGCAGCTTATCTGTAGCGGGAGCCTTCAGTGGTTACAATGAGCAGTTCTTC; V gene: TRBV13; clone size: once; J gene: TRBJ2-1; D gene: TRBD2
CDR3 protein: CAGSAWDPGVNEQFF; CDR3 DNA: TGTGCCGGCAGTGCCTGGGACCCAGGGGTCAATGAGCAGTTCTTC; V gene: TRBV2; clone size: .; J gene: TRBJ2-1; D gene: .
CDR3 protein: CASSKVLGDTQYF; CDR3 DNA: TGTGCCAGCAGCAAGGTACTAGGGGATACGCAGTATTTT; V gene: TRBV7-9; clone size: .; J gene: TRBJ2-3; D gene: .
CDR3 protein: CASSLFGLGSPPEQFF; CDR3 DNA: TGTGCCAGCAGCTTATTCGGACTAGGGAGCCCCCCTGAGCAGTTCTTC; V gene: TRBV7-8; clone size: .; J gene: TRBJ2-1; D gene: TRBD2
CDR3 protein: CASSFGSGSVYEQFF; CDR3 DNA: TGTGCCAGCAGCTTCGGAAGCGGGAGTGTCTATGAGCAGTTCTTC; V gene: TRBV7-8; clone size: once; J gene: TRBJ2-1; D gene: TRBD2
CDR3 protein: CASSIGDYYNEQFF; CDR3 DNA: TGTGCCAGTAGTATCGGGGACTACTACAATGAGCAGTTCTTC; V gene: TRBV19; clone size: .; J gene: TRBJ2-1; D gene: TRBD2
CDR3 protein: CASSHLQGDSYEQYF; CDR3 DNA: TGCGCCAGCAGCCATCTACAGGGGGACTCCTACGAGCAGTACTTC; V gene: TRBV5-1; clone size: .; J gene: TRBJ2-7; D gene: TRBD1
CDR3 protein: CATSRRQGPIYNEQFF; CDR3 DNA: TGTGCCACCAGCAGGCGACAGGGGCCGATCTACAATGAGCAGTTCTTC; V gene: TRBV15; clone size: .; J gene: TRBJ2-1; D gene: TRBD1
CDR3 protein: CASKRTGERDEKLFF; CDR3 DNA: TGTGCCAGCAAAAGAACAGGGGAAAGGGATGAAAAACTGTTTTTT; V gene: TRBV9; clone size: .; J gene: TRBJ1-4; D gene: TRBD1
CDR3 protein: CASSSSFAGELFF; CDR3 DNA: TGTGCCAGCAGTTCTAGTTTCGCCGGGGAGCTGTTTTTT; V gene: TRBV27; clone size: .; J gene: TRBJ2-2; D gene: .
CDR3 protein: CASSPRTENIQYF; CDR3 DNA: TGTGCCAGCAGCCCGCGGACAGAAAACATTCAGTACTTC; V gene: TRBV7-9; clone size: .; J gene: TRBJ2-4; D gene: .
CDR3 protein: CASSSAGTSSIREQFF; CDR3 DNA: TGTGCCAGCTCCTCAGCCGGGACTAGCTCTATCCGTGAGCAGTTCTTC; V gene: TRBV27; clone size: .; J gene: TRBJ2-1; D gene: TRBD2
CDR3 protein: CASSEGTSGANTGELFF; CDR3 DNA: TGTGCCAGCAGTGAGGGGACTAGCGGAGCGAACACCGGGGAGCTGTTTTTT; V gene: TRBV2; clone size: .; J gene: TRBJ2-2; D gene: TRBD2
CDR3 protein: CASSTGTGAYEQYF; CDR3 DNA: TGTGCCAGTAGTACCGGGACAGGGGCCTACGAGCAGTACTTC; V gene: TRBV19; clone size: .; J gene: TRBJ2-7; D gene: TRBD1
CDR3 protein: CASREPLADTDTQYF; CDR3 DNA: TGTGCCAGCAGAGAGCCCCTAGCGGACACAGATACGCAGTATTTT; V gene: TRBV11-2; clone size: .; J gene: TRBJ2-3; D gene: TRBD2